In its sample, the clone carrying this TCR beta chain was seen a few times. MiXCR was run by TCRdb on the RT-PCR reads, yielding one entry per CDR3 protein. The profile shows roughly 960,000 distinct CDR3 sequences, roughly 18% of them singletons. This sample was included in a study of patients and donors after allogeneic stem cell transplantation. Sequencing was carried out using blood, either unsorted or a sorted T cell fraction (not recorded which). The sequence was obtained from a human donor who was either an allogeneic HSCT recipient or a stem cell or donor lymphocyte infusion donor (not recorded which). It is not recorded whose cells these are; they may come from a transplant donor.

The CDR3 is CAITDGVNTEAFF. DNA for the CDR3: TGTGCCATCACGGACGGGGTAAACACTGAAGCTTTCTTT. This chain uses TRBV10-3 with TRBJ1-1; D is unresolved. The V end was cut by 7 bases, the J end by 2 bases, with 11 bases between. Germline V gene data show CDR1 as ENHRY and CDR2 as SYGVKD. The CDR3 is made up of 13 amino acids.